This entry concerns a single T cell receptor beta chain. The record originates from a study of blood T cell repertoires in COVID-19. Produced via immunoSEQ multiplex PCR; TCRdb's table is partial and in-frame only. This table holds about 240,000 clones, about 86% found once. Germline V gene lookup returns CDR1 SGHAT and CDR2 FQNNGV. Trimming left V 1 base short and J 4 bases short, with 10 bases between. This CDR3 contains 14 residues. Material: PBMCs or T cells enriched from blood (not recorded which). The gene calls are TRBV11-2 and TRBJ1-2; no clear D. The TCR sequence derives from a woman between 40 and 50 years old with acute COVID-19. The CDR3 sequence: CASSLVGSPYGYTF. The CDR3 DNA reads TGTGCCAGCAGCTTAGTGGGCAGTCCCTATGGCTACACCTTC. Filled out from reference TRBV11-2 and TRBJ1-2, the complete variable domain reads EAGVAQSPRYKIIEKRQSVAFWCNPISGHATLYWYQQILGQGPKLLIQFQNNGVVDDSQLPKDRFSAERLKGVDSTLKIQPAKLEDSAVYLCASSLVGSPYGYTFGSGTRLTVV.